This T cell receptor beta chain was retrieved from a study of cytomegalovirus exposure and HLA in healthy donors (dated by TCRdb to about 2017). Turning to the overall study: In an earlier analysis of roughly 500 of the donors, 276 Gb of sequence data and roughly 100 million unique TCR beta sequences from about 179 million T cells were reported. The study used immunosequencing to profile the T cell repertoires of 666 subjects and linked those repertoires to cytomegalovirus serostatus. High-throughput TCR immunosequencing, statistical association of individual TCRs with disease status, and machine learning were combined to predict cytomegalovirus infection status. Among several hundred genotyped donors of the cohort, an average of roughly 230,000 unique TCR beta nucleotide sequences was sequenced per donor, of which roughly 17% were non-productive. In an earlier analysis of several hundred of the donors, high-throughput TCR beta sequencing was used to judge whether each TCR beta V gene segment behaved as functional or pseudogenic. All discovery cohort repertoires had been generated using a single sequencing platform. A separate validation cohort of some 130 different subjects was used in addition to the approximately 700-subject first cohort. Both class I and class II loci were covered by HLA typing, at four-digit resolution. Among the roughly 400 genotyped donors, 75% to 90% belonged to the genetic ancestry cluster associated with self-reported Caucasian donors. Donor age, sex, ethnicity and CMV serostatus were collected together with the repertoire data. In a later analysis, previously published TCR beta repertoires from hundreds of donors were re-analyzed and high-resolution HLA genotyping was added so that TCR occurrence patterns could be studied. The number of typed donors differed by locus: about 620-640 for A, B, C, DRB1 and DQB1; 500 to 550 for DQA1; 606 for DPA1; and 400 to 480 for DPB1. Rather than drawing on any new phenotypic data, the later analysis identified candidate immune exposures from TCR beta sequences and the way those sequences occurred across donors. A later genetic analysis took genome-wide SNP genotypes for about 55% of the roughly 670 donors and used that subset as a discovery cohort. An early release covering over 500 HLA-typed donors comprised around 300 gigabases of sequencing data and around 86 million unique TCR sequences. A few DR-DQ haplotypes were treated as single units for association and clustering because of strong linkage in the cohort. The study aimed to test whether signatures of past pathogen exposure could be identified by cataloging public T cell receptors. Study-wide conclusions, independent of this receptor: A later analysis found that HLA-associated TCR beta chains were more clonally expanded and had lower generation probabilities than equally common non-associated chains. The sequencing pipeline was judged likely to have produced a cluster of highly shared sequence variants as a technical artifact. A later analysis associated approximately 17,000 TCR beta sequences with specific HLA alleles at a false discovery rate of 0.05. In a later genetic analysis, fewer N-insertions in productive TCRs were reported among donors in an Asian-associated ancestry cluster than the approximately 630-donor mean. According to a later analysis, most CMV-associated TCR beta chains appeared to be HLA-restricted, and the HLA associations seemed to be driven largely by CMV exposure. Broadly in line with IMGT annotations, most TCR beta V segments showed up in productive rearrangements about 87% or about 30% of the time in an earlier analysis of around 550 of the donors. A later analysis found that TCR association rates varied across HLA loci, with DRB1 alleles showing the most associated TCRs and HLA-C alleles the fewest. Cytomegalovirus status was reported to be diagnosed by the classifier with high specificity and sensitivity in both the original and validation cohorts. Because the 87-base-pair reads could not distinguish some IMGT-functional V segments, including TRBV6-2 and TRBV6-3, those segments were excluded. The cohort was sequenced for TCR beta chains only, and without alpha or paired-chain data the features that could be detected were limited. While some public TCRs were present in many individuals, most TCR sequences turned up only very rarely across donors. CMV serostatus was the only immune exposure information available for the cohort. Because some donors lacked HLA typing at each locus, the association tests relied only on the typed subset. A total of around 150 TCR beta chains were listed by the study as associated with cytomegalovirus. A later genetic analysis associated a missense DCLRE1C variant with V-gene and J-gene trimming of TCR beta chains, and an independent cohort replicated the association. The earlier analysis of about 600 of the donors excluded around 17 rarely observed V segments, including chromosome 9 orphons, because counts were too low. Sequencing depth was assumed to be roughly uniform across donors in the presence/absence analyses, though that assumption may not hold. A further reported finding was that TCR beta sequences accurately predicted the HLA-A and HLA-B alleles for most subjects in the first cohort. Assigning TCR associations to individual alleles was difficult when HLA alleles, especially DR and DQ, strongly co-occurred. In vitro tests confirmed that three of the cytomegalovirus-associated TCR beta chains recognize cytomegalovirus antigens. According to the authors, the approach could potentially be generalized to other disease states and immunological phenotypes. A later analysis reported that several top co-occurrence clusters appeared linked to parvovirus B19, influenza, CMV and Epstein-Barr virus. Correlated functional status among segregating V segments might be attributable to linkage disequilibrium, but an unknown experimental factor could not be ruled out.

CDR1 MNHEY and CDR2 SVGAGI were looked up in the germline V gene. The CDR3 covers 13 residues, taking in both the cysteine and the phenylalanine. Solely the CDR3 DNA is kept, with 39 bases framed from the first base. V is pruned by 5 bases and J by 6 bases, leaving 4 bases of the junction without a gene match. On this clone itself: Its specific antigen is unknown. Base qualities were left out, and no much larger clone turns up one base away.

In total, 630 or so healthy bone marrow donors made up the cohort. At the time of sampling, all cohort members were nominally healthy, though unrecorded immune exposures were likely present. The donor tested CMV seronegative and was one of the 352 seronegative cohort members. Every donor gave a peripheral blood sample, and the peripheral blood mononuclear cells from that sample were used for TCR beta sequencing. Genomic DNA was extracted from the blood cell samples with the Qiagen DNeasy Blood Extraction Kit. Libraries were constructed by the immunoSEQ multiplex PCR assay. For the multiplex PCR, a mixture combining 60 forward primers for TCR Vbeta segments and 13 reverse primers for TCR Jbeta segments was used. The CDR3 region of rearranged TCR beta genes was amplified from genomic DNA by a multiplex PCR assay. The amplified TCR beta libraries were sequenced on the Illumina HiSeq System as 87-base-pair reads. The study's processing was this. A later analysis tallied 80 million to 95 million unique TCR beta chains across the roughly 610 repertoires, and about 10 million of those chains were shared by two or more donors. Raw reads were error-corrected and collapsed into unique sequences with a nearest-neighbor algorithm that merged closely related sequences to remove PCR and sequencing errors. CDR3 sequences were aligned to IMGT reference sequences to assign V, D and J gene segments. For a sequence to be retained, a match of at least six nucleotides was required to both a V gene segment and a J gene segment. A rearrangement counted as productive if the CDR3 had no stop codons and remained in frame with V and J, and every other rearrangement counted as non-productive. CDR3 was defined according to IMGT convention as the region running from the second conserved V-encoded cysteine to the conserved J-encoded phenylalanine. Sequences without an unambiguous match to a single V gene segment were excluded from the earlier analysis of a few hundred of the donors. An earlier analysis of just under 600 of the donors called V segments functional above 56.7% productive rearrangements and segregating when the between-donor standard deviation exceeded 5%. A statistical classification framework was developed to diagnose cytomegalovirus status using the catalog of TCR beta chain sequences. In a later analysis, TCR nucleotide sequences were compared against IMGT/GENE-DB human TR gene sequences so that V and J genes could be assigned. Using the TCRdist pipeline, a later analysis assigned CDR3 sequences along with most-parsimonious VDJ recombination scenarios. In a later analysis, each TCR beta chain was defined by its CDR3 amino acid sequence together with its V-gene family, and reads lacking a unique V-gene family were excluded. In a later analysis, fewer than 600 highly shared, low-generation-probability nucleotide sequences were removed to address suspected cross-contamination and a sequencing artifact. A later analysis calculated a clonal expansion index for each public chain from normalized within-repertoire ranks of inferred template counts. In a later analysis, generation probabilities were computed using a VDJ recombination model fitted to out-of-frame rearrangements, and the results were checked against IGoR. A later analysis scored TCR-TCR, TCR-HLA and TCR-CMV co-occurrence with hypergeometric tests, applying a repertoire-size bias correction to TCR pairs. To estimate false discovery rates, a later analysis permuted the HLA or CMV assignments 20 times. In a later analysis, co-occurring TCRs were grouped using DBSCAN, with TCRdist sequence similarity added in when clustering inside HLA-allele-positive subsets. For co-occurrence clustering, repertoires with fewer than 30,000 or more than 120,000 public chains were excluded, along with five repertoires with anomalous nucleotide sharing. TCRdb re-hosts the immuneACCESS table, in-frame sequences only. Its copies lack some clones; in the studies checked, an unresolved V gene accounts for under half of them, and the cause for the rest is not known. V, J and clone size derive from that table, while D and trimming were established from the DNA sequence. Across this sample there are about 160,000 clones, with roughly 79% seen only once. Roughly 13% of the sample rests with the top ten.

The source of this sequence is a woman aged 45 to 65 in good health and CMV-seronegative. The sequence is built from TRBV6-5 and TRBJ2-7; TRBD2 fits 10 bases in the junction. The sample consisted of PBMCs. The CDR3 protein sequence reads: CASSPGLASEQYF. In nucleotide form, the sequence is TGTGCCAGCAGTCCGGGACTAGCGAGCGAGCAGTACTTC.